This TCR beta chain was documented in a study of beta chain features in type 1 diabetes. Study context: Cell yields, gender and age were similar in healthy donors and patients.

Markers CD45RO/CCR7/CD25/CD127/CD95/CD27 served to sort CD4+ naive, central memory, regulatory and stem cell-like memory cells. A word on this clone: No antigen is known for it.

As every portion of the isolated RNA was reverse transcribed, the sequencing read expressed TCRB transcripts. TCRdb's copy holds only in-frame clones and misses some; the assay was immunoSEQ multiplex PCR. The sample has 390,000 or so clones; about 14% are singletons. Overall study findings and caveats: Moderately but significantly shorter TCRB CDR3s were found in Type 1 diabetes patients in all four CD4+ subsets.

V shed 3 bases, J shed 7 bases, and the junction held 11 bases outside the gene matches. Germline V lookup: CDR1 SEHNR, CDR2 FQNEAQ (reference sequence). This CDR3 has 15 residues. Material: naive CD4+ T cells from blood. This receptor was identified in a man aged 25 to 45 in good health. The gene calls are TRBV7-9 and TRBJ2-7; 8 bases are shared with TRBD2. The CDR3 bases are TGTGCCAGCAGCTTCCCGCTAGCGGGTGCCGGGGAGCAGTACGTC. Amino acid sequence: CASSFPLAGAGEQYV.